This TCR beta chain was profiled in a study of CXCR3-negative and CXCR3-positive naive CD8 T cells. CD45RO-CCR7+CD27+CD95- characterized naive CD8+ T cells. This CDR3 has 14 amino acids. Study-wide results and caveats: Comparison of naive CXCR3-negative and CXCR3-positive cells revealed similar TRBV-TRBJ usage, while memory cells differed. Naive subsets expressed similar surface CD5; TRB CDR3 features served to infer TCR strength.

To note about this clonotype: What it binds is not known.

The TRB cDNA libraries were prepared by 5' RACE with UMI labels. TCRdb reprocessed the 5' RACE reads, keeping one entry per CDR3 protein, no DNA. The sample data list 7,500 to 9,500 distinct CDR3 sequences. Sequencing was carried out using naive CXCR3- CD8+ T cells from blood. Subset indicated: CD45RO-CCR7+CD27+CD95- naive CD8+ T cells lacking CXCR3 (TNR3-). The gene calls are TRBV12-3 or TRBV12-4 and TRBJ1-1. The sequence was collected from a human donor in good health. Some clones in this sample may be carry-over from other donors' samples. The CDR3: CASSFTNGATEAFF.